This T cell receptor (beta chain) was recovered during a study of CD4 T cells in relation to SARS-CoV-2 and coronaviruses (dated by TCRdb to the early 2020s). As for the study more broadly: In the ViraFEST assay, PBMCs were cultured with antigen for approximately ten days, after which TCR beta CDR3s were sequenced to identify antigen-specific clonal expansions. The negative reference condition was either a culture with an HIV-1 Nef peptide pool or a culture with no peptide. HLA restriction was mapped for shared crossreactive spike epitopes using patient-derived lymphoblastoid cell lines. The study assessed, at the TCR clonotype level, memory CD4+ T cell crossreactivity between SARS-CoV-2 and common cold coronavirus spike proteins. The Adaptive Biotechnologies TCR-sequencing kit was used to sequence samples from a few pre-COVID donors and the naive versus memory experiments, while other data came from Illumina-based sequencing. Expansion assays from other donors in the study were sequenced with a different, Illumina-based TCR-beta assay.

The research as a whole found: Pre-pandemic and post-infection samples were not both contributed by any donor, so tracing of the source of pre-existing responses was limited. Crossreactive clones showed significantly weaker SARS-CoV-2-driven expansion than monoreactive clones, consistent with antigenic imprinting. Memory CD4+ clonotypes crossrecognizing SARS-CoV-2 and at least one common cold coronavirus spike were found in approximately 65% of donors. Because the crossreactivity analysis focused on spike protein, crossreactivity against other viral proteins was not assessed. The study was limited by small numbers of patients and tested TCRs.

CD4+ T cells from unexposed donors were collected before the COVID-19 pandemic (2011-2018). Following 10 days of culture, the EasySep CD4+ T cell isolation kit was used to isolate CD4+ T cells. Unexposed donor CD4+ T cells were tested for reactivity to SARS-CoV-2 S and N and four common cold coronavirus spike pools, as cell number allowed. Two million PBMCs per well were cultured in IMDM with about 5% human AB serum and about 10 IU/ml IL-2. Half of the culture medium was replaced with fresh IL-2-containing medium on days 3 and 7. In general, every peptide culture condition was set up in three replicate wells. The leukapheresis product for the unexposed donors was obtained through commercial purchase. PBMCs were isolated from leukapheresis product or whole blood by Ficoll-Paque PLUS gradient centrifugation. The PBMCs went either fresh into the expansion assay or into cryopreservation at -140 degrees C. The QIAamp Micro DNA Kit was used to extract genomic DNA from the CD4+ T cells.

The method was the immunoSEQ multiplex PCR assay. Processing in the source paper ran as follows. Preprocessing removed nonproductive sequences and CDR3s not starting with C, not ending with F or W, or shorter than 7 amino acids. Antigen-specific clonotypes were called with the MANAFEST web app, based on expansion relative to reference and other culture wells. A clone was considered positive if the clone showed significant expansion compared with the reference culture in 2 of 3 replicate wells at an FDR below 0.05. For a clone to be considered positive, significant expansion relative to all other tandem wells and an odds ratio above 5 were also required. CDR3 homology was quantified as pairwise Levenshtein distance, calculated with the stringdist R package after three terminal residues were trimmed from each end. TCRdb retrieved this table from immuneACCESS and kept in-frame rearrangements only. Not all clones are present; in checked studies, unresolved V genes account for under half, and no reason is known for the remainder. V, J and clone size were drawn from that table, and D and trimming were deduced from the DNA. The sample profile shows around 15,000 clones; about 82% of them were found once. In total, the top ten clones hold about 38% of the sample.

In regard to this clone: The antigen it recognizes is unknown. No per-base quality is available; no much larger clone lies one base away.

The germline V gene supplies CDR1 MDHEN and CDR2 SYDVKM. The CDR3 measures 13 amino acids from cysteine to phenylalanine. Left in the record is the CDR3 DNA by itself, 39 bases read in frame from the first base. The V end loses 10 bases and the J end loses 7 bases, and a stretch of 17 bases separates them. The clonotype comes from a human donor in good health. The sequence links TRBV28 to TRBJ1-5; the D segment cannot be called with confidence. The sequenced sample was CD4+ T cells from PBMCs, cultured in vitro. CDR3 reads: CATTLGLGQPQHF. The nucleotides read TGTGCCACTACTCTGGGTTTAGGACAGCCCCAGCATTTT.